Each of the 30 T cell receptor beta chains below was sequenced from the same sample in a study of T cell responses to AZD1222 COVID-19 vaccine. Assay: immunoSEQ multiplex PCR; the TCRdb copy retains only in-frame clones and omits some. The table has under 170,000 clones, more than 85% seen once. This material consisted of peripheral blood, taken 28 days after the second AZD1222 dose. Receptor source: an adult who received the AZD1222 COVID-19 vaccine.

This clone was detected only once. The chain uses TRBV12-5 and TRBJ1-5, with TRBD1 matching 10 bases. The CDR3 consists of 14 residues. The V gene end was trimmed by 7 bases and the J gene end by 3 bases; junction bases not matched to a gene: 3. Germline V gives CDR1 LGHNT, CDR2 FRNRAP. CDR3 sequence (DNA): TGTGCTAGTGTTGGGACAGGGGTCAATCAGCCCCAGCATTTT. Translating it yields CASVGTGVNQPQHF.

J is TRBJ2-5 and V is TRBV5-1; 7 bases map to TRBD1. Unmatched junction bases numbered 5, after V lost 3 bases and J lost 0 bases. Germline V lookup: CDR1 SGHRS, CDR2 YFSETQ. The CDR3 is 15 amino acids. The CDR3 nucleotides are TGCGCCAGCAGCTCTGGACAGGCGTACCAAGAGACCCAGTACTTC. Amino acids: CASSSGQAYQETQYF.

This chain uses TRBV7-9 with TRBJ1-2, with TRBD1 matching 9 bases. V lost 5 bases and J lost 8; bases outside the gene matches: 6. This CDR3 has 13 residues. Germline-derived CDR1 and CDR2 are SEHNR and FQNEAQ (reference sequence). The CDR3 reads CASSQQGAGGYTF. In DNA form, the CDR3 reads TGTGCCAGCAGCCAACAGGGGGCTGGCGGCTACACCTTC.

This sequence joins TRBV9 and TRBJ2-3; TRBD2 agrees at 11 bases. Germline lookup yields CDR1 SGDLS and CDR2 YYNGEE. The CDR3 extends over 15 amino acids. J was trimmed by 2 bases and V by 4 bases; bases with no gene match: 3. The CDR3 DNA reads as TGTGCCAGCAGCTCGGGACTAGCGGACACAGATACGCAGTATTTT. Translation gives CASSSGLADTDTQYF. Variable domain in full (rest from reference TRBV9 and TRBJ2-3): DSGVTQTPKHLITATGQRVTLRCSPRSGDLSVYWYQQSLDQGLQFLIQYYNGEERAKGNILERFSAQQFPDLHSELNLSSLELGDSALYFCASSSGLADTDTQYFGPGTRLTVL.

The gene calls are TRBV6-5 and TRBJ1-2, with D uncertain. Germline lookup yields CDR1 MNHEY and CDR2 SVGAGI. V lost 5 bases and J lost 2, with 6 bases in between. This CDR3 contains 12 residues. This CDR3 reads CASSPRNYGYTF. CDR3 in DNA: TGTGCCAGCAGTCCGCGGAACTATGGCTACACCTTC.

This chain's CDR3 is CASTPSGFQPQHF. The CDR3 coding sequence is TGTGCCAGCACCCCTTCGGGTTTTCAGCCCCAGCATTTT. The rearrangement uses TRBV28 and TRBJ1-5, with no clear D. Between the trimmed V and J ends, which lost 7 bases and 6 bases, there was a span of 13 bases. CDR1 is MDHEN and CDR2 is SYDVKM in the germline V gene. The CDR3 contains 13 residues. The variable domain in full, with the rest retrieved from reference TRBV28 and TRBJ1-5, is DVKVTQSSRYLVKRTGEKVFLECVQDMDHENMFWYRQDPGLGLRLIYFSYDVKMKEKGDIPEGYSVSREKKERFSLILESASTNQTSMYLCASTPSGFQPQHFGDGTRLSIL.

This chain links TRBV5-8 with TRBJ1-2; TRBD1 agrees at 7 bases. Germline V gene data show CDR1 as SGHTS and CDR2 as YDEGEE. J was trimmed by 1 base and V by 7 bases; bases with no gene match: 16. The CDR3 sequence is 17 residues long. The DNA of the CDR3 is TGTGCCAGCTCCGACTTGGCAGGGGGACCGAATAACTATGGCTACACCTTC. Amino acid sequence: CASSDLAGGPNNYGYTF. The whole variable domain, remainder taken from reference TRBV5-8 and TRBJ1-2, is EAGVTQSPTHLIKTRGQQATLRCSPISGHTSVYWYQQALGLGLQFLLWYDEGEERNRGNFPPRFSGRQFPNYSSELNVNALELEDSALYLCASSDLAGGPNNYGYTFGSGTRLTVV.

The chain is built from TRBV6-5 and TRBJ1-2; D ambiguous. The ends were cut back, 0 bases at V and 5 bases at J, with 13 bases in the middle. The CDR3 has 15 residues. Germline V gene lookup returns CDR1 MNHEY and CDR2 SVGAGI. The CDR3 DNA follows: TGTGCCAGCAGTTACTCCCAGGACCCCCATTATGGCTACACCTTC. Its translation: CASSYSQDPHYGYTF.

CDR3 in DNA: TGCGCCAGCAGCCAAGGGGATGGGATTCATGGCTACACCTTC. It codes for CASSQGDGIHGYTF. The rearrangement uses TRBV4-3 and TRBJ1-2; D ambiguous. The CDR3 runs 14 residues. V was cut by 1 base and J by 6 bases, with 12 bases left in between. The germline V gene encodes CDR1 LGHNA and CDR2 YSLEER.

The rearrangement uses TRBV5-4 and TRBJ2-3; 7 bases align to TRBD1. CDR1 and CDR2 from the germline V gene are SGHNT and YYREEE (reference sequence). V was pared by 4 bases and J by 4 bases, with 6 bases of the junction left unmatched. The CDR3 extends over 14 amino acids. CDR3 nucleotides: TGTGCCAGCAGCAGACAGGGCGCTTCAGATACGCAGTATTTT. Residues: CASSRQGASDTQYF.

The chain uses TRBV5-5 and TRBJ1-3; unclear D gene. Germline V gene sequence: CDR1 SGHKS, CDR2 YYEKEE (reference sequence). This CDR3 comprises 12 residues. Trimming removed 0 bases from V and 4 bases from J, with 2 bases in between. The chain's CDR3 is CASSLEGNTIYF. In DNA, the CDR3 is TGTGCCAGCAGCTTGGAAGGAAACACCATATATTTT.

This clone showed up just once. This rearrangement joins TRBV29-1 to TRBJ2-5; 8 bases match TRBD1. The CDR3 loop spans 12 amino acids. The germline CDR1 and CDR2 sequences are SQVTM and ANQGSEA. The junction had 4 bases not matched to a gene; V was cut back by 4 bases and J by 6 bases. This CDR3 reads CSVGGRGQTQYF. As DNA, the CDR3 is TGCAGCGTTGGGGGCAGGGGGCAGACCCAGTACTTC.

This chain connects TRBV28 to TRBJ2-7; 7 bases map to TRBD1. CDR3 length: 13 amino acids. After removal of 3 bases from V and 3 bases from J, the junction contained 2 bases not matched to a gene. Germline CDR1 MDHEN, CDR2 SYDVKM. The CDR3 region is CASSFHRGYEQYF. For the CDR3, the DNA is TGTGCCAGCAGTTTCCACAGGGGCTACGAGCAGTACTTC.

The gene calls are TRBV28 and TRBJ2-4; D gene ambiguous. The germline V gene encodes CDR1 MDHEN and CDR2 SYDVKM. The CDR3 length is 14 residues. Trimming removed 8 bases from V and 1 base from J, with 12 bases in between. CDR3 DNA sequence: TGTGCCAGCGGAGCCCAGACGGCCAAAAACATTCAGTACTTC. Its protein product is CASGAQTAKNIQYF.

This chain uses TRBV21-1 with TRBJ2-5; no check of the table's D call, TRBD1, against the DNA was made. TRBV21-1 is given as a pseudogene. This CDR3 comprises 18 residues. DNA of the CDR3: TGTGCCAGCAGCACAAAGGACTTTTACAGGGTCAGGCAAGAGACCCAGTACTTC. This codes for CASSTKDFYRVRQETQYF.

The genes are TRBV3-1 (or the pseudogene TRBV3-2) and TRBJ2-5; TRBD2 is a possible D gene (5 bases). CDR1 is LGHDT, CDR2 YNNKEL, per germline (reference sequence). V was trimmed by 2 bases and J by 6 bases, leaving 10 bases between them. The CDR3 has 13 residues. The CDR3 DNA follows: TGTGCCAGCAGCCAACAGTCCGGGAAGACCCAGTACTTC. Its translation is CASSQQSGKTQYF.

The V and J genes are TRBV3-1 (or the pseudogene TRBV3-2) and TRBJ1-1, with 7 bases fitting TRBD1. V shed 4 bases, J shed 5 bases, and the junction held 7 bases outside the gene matches. The CDR3 length is 14 residues. Germline V gives CDR1 LGHDT, CDR2 YNNKEL (reference sequence). The DNA for the CDR3 is TGTGCCAGCAGCCTAACAGGGGCCGCGACTGAAGCTTTCTTT. Its translation: CASSLTGAATEAFF.

The chain carries TRBV18 and TRBJ2-3; the D is unclear. The CDR3 extends over 15 amino acids. Trimming removed 2 bases from V and 2 bases from J, with 11 bases in between. The V gene's germline CDR1 is KGHSH and CDR2 LQKENI. CDR3 nucleotides: TGTGCCAGCTCACCAAGTCTGGCGAACACAGATACGCAGTATTTT. Residues: CASSPSLANTDTQYF.

The rearrangement uses TRBV2 and TRBJ2-7; the D is unclear. Per the germline V gene, CDR1 is SNHLY and CDR2 is FYNNEI. V was shortened by 5 bases and J by 3 bases, with 8 bases between the two germline ends. The CDR3 length is 12 residues. The CDR3 reads CASSRQNYEQYF. CDR3 in DNA: TGTGCCAGCAGTCGGCAGAACTACGAGCAGTACTTC.

The genes are TRBV5-8 and TRBJ2-7; 10 positions match TRBD2. This CDR3 comprises 15 residues. Unmatched junction bases numbered 2, after V lost 0 bases and J lost 2 bases. Germline CDR1 reads SGHTS; CDR2 reads YDEGEE. The CDR3 region is CASSLAGLATYEQYF. Written as DNA, the CDR3 is TGTGCCAGCAGCTTGGCGGGACTAGCGACCTACGAGCAGTACTTC.

Written as DNA, the CDR3 is TGTGCCACCAGTGATCCGGGACTAGCGGGGACGGATACGCAGTATTTT. It yields the protein CATSDPGLAGTDTQYF. V and J are TRBV24-1 and TRBJ2-3; 13 bases align to TRBD2. The germline gives CDR1 KGHDR, CDR2 SFDVKD. The CDR3 is 16 residues long. V dropped 3 bases and J dropped 6; count of bases not matched to a gene: 5.

V usage is TRBV7-2 and J usage is TRBJ2-7, with 9 bases aligning to TRBD2. Germline assignment: CDR1 SGHTA and CDR2 FQGNSA. CDR3 length equals 14 residues. Losses at the gene ends were 4 bases for V and 2 bases for J; bases not matched to a gene: 3. This CDR3 is CASSSPSGTYEQYF. CDR3 in DNA: TGTGCCAGCAGCTCACCTAGCGGGACCTACGAGCAGTACTTC.

The V and J genes are TRBV13 and TRBJ1-1; 7 bases are a match to TRBD1. The CDR3 covers 15 residues. V lost 1 base, J lost 3 bases, and 5 bases stayed unmatched. Germline V gene lookup returns CDR1 PRHDT and CDR2 FYEKMQ (reference sequence). The CDR3 region has the DNA TGTGCCAGCAGCTTAGCCGAGGGGGCGGACACTGAAGCTTTCTTT. As protein: CASSLAEGADTEAFF.

The V and J genes are TRBV30 and TRBJ1-1, with D tentatively TRBD1 (5 bases). The CDR3 covers 13 residues. Germline values: CDR1 GTSNPN, CDR2 SVGIG (reference sequence). The germline V and J ends were trimmed by 2 bases and 4 bases, with 11 bases remaining between them. The CDR3 here is CAWSNGASTEAFF. The CDR3 DNA sequence: TGTGCCTGGAGTAACGGGGCTTCCACTGAAGCTTTCTTT.

In DNA, the CDR3 is TGTGCCATCAGTAGACCCGGGAACACTGAAGCTTTCTTT. It codes for CAISRPGNTEAFF. The chain carries TRBV10-3 and TRBJ1-1, with D unclear. CDR3 length equals 13 residues. Trimming cost V 5 bases and J 1 base, with 8 bases left between them. Germline V gene data show CDR1 as ENHRY and CDR2 as SYGVKD.

This chain links TRBV30 with TRBJ1-5; TRBD1 is a possible D gene (6 bases). This CDR3 contains 16 residues. V was cut by 0 bases and J by 3 bases, with 15 bases left in between. Germline V gene lookup returns CDR1 GTSNPN and CDR2 SVGIG (reference sequence). The CDR3 nucleotides are TGTGCCTGGAGTGTACCGGGCAGGGGATACAATCAGCCCCAGCATTTT. Its translation is CAWSVPGRGYNQPQHF.

This chain joins TRBV19 and TRBJ1-1; D is possibly TRBD1 (6 bases). CDR1 LNHDA and CDR2 SQIVND come from the germline V gene (reference sequence). V lost 6 bases to trimming and J lost 1 base, with 12 bases between them. This CDR3 has 14 amino acids. The DNA for the CDR3 is TGTGCCAGTAGCGTTGGACAGAAGAACACTGAAGCTTTCTTT. Protein sequence: CASSVGQKNTEAFF.

This clone was observed a handful of times. V and J are TRBV30 and TRBJ1-5; unclear D gene. The CDR3 has 15 residues. Per the germline V gene, CDR1 is GTSNPN and CDR2 is SVGIG (reference sequence). V was clipped by 0 bases and J by 3 bases, with 12 bases between them. CDR3 coding DNA: TGTGCCTGGAGTGTTGTGGGAAGGAACAATCAGCCCCAGCATTTT. It is translated as CAWSVVGRNNQPQHF.

The chain is built from TRBV3-1 (or the pseudogene TRBV3-2) and TRBJ1-4; D is unresolved. V lost 0 bases and J 13 bases, leaving 9 bases between the germline ends. The V gene's germline CDR1 is LGHDT and CDR2 YNNKEL (reference sequence). This CDR3 is built from 12 residues. CDR3: CASSQEGARLFF. In DNA, the CDR3 is TGTGCCAGCAGCCAAGAGGGTGCAAGACTGTTTTTT.

V and J are TRBV11-2 and TRBJ2-3, with 7 bases aligning to TRBD2. Trimming removed 6 bases from V and 1 base from J; junction bases left unmatched: 16. CDR3 length: 18 amino acids. CDR1 is SGHAT and CDR2 is FQNNGV in the germline V gene. CDR3 bases: TGTGCCAGCAGTTCTCTAGCGGAGCCCCGCCAGCGCACAGATACGCAGTATTTT. The encoded protein is CASSSLAEPRQRTDTQYF.